This T cell receptor (beta chain) was profiled in a study of T cells after yellow fever vaccination. This clonotype was counted at least ten times. Its cognate antigen is unknown. MiXCR, run by TCRdb on the 5' RACE reads, gives a single entry per CDR3 protein. The data hold roughly 150,000 distinct CDR3 sequences, with almost 7% observed a single time. The CDR3 loop spans 13 amino acids. CDR1 is SEHNR, CDR2 FQNEAQ, per germline (reference sequence). V was trimmed by 7 bases and J by 6 bases, leaving 14 bases between them. General study points: Overall, a small share of clonotypes was seen in both CD4 and CD8 compartments.

This sample comprised CD4+ T cells sorted from PBMCs, obtained 5 days after the first yellow fever vaccination. The V call is TRBV7-9, the J call TRBJ2-3; no reliable D call. The TCR originated in a man aged 18 to 29 who received the YFV17D yellow fever vaccine. The CDR3 is CASTAVQVDTQYF. DNA of the CDR3: TGTGCCAGCACCGCTGTCCAGGTGGATACGCAGTATTTT.